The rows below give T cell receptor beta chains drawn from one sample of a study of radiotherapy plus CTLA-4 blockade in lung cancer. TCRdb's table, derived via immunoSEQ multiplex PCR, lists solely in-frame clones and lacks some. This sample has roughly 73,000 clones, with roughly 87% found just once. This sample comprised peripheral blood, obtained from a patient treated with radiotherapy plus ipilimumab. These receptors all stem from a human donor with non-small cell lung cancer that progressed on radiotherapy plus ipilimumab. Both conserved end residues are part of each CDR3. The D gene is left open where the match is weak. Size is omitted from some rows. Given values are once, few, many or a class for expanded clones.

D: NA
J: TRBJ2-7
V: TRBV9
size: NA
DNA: TGTGCCAGCAGCCTGACTGGCGGCGAGCAGTACTTC
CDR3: CASSLTGGEQYF

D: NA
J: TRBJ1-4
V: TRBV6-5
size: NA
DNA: TGTGCCAGCAGGCAGGGAGATTACATGAATGAAAAACTGTTTTTT
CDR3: CASRQGDYMNEKLFF

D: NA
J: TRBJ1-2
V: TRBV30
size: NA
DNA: TGTGCCTGGAGTCTCGGGGAGCTCTATGGCTACACCTTC
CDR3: CAWSLGELYGYTF

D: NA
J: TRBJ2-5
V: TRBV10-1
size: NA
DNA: TGCGCCAGCAGTGACCTCGGGACTGGGTACCAAGAGACCCAGTACTTC
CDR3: CASSDLGTGYQETQYF

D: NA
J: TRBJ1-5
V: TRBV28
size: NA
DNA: TGTGCCAGCAGTCAAGGACAGAGCAATCAGCCCCAGCATTTT
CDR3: CASSQGQSNQPQHF

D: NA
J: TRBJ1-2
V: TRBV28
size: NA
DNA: TGTGCCAGCAGTTTTCCCGGGACAACTGGCTACACCTTC
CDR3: CASSFPGTTGYTF

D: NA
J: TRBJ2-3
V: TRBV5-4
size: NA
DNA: TGTGCCAGCAGCACAGTAGCAGATACGCAGTATTTT
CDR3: CASSTVADTQYF

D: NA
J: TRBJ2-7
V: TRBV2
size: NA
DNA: TGTGCCAGCAGTGAAGGTTCCATTGCCTACGAGCAGTACTTC
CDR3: CASSEGSIAYEQYF

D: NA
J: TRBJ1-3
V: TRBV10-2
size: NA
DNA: TGCGCCAGCAGTGAGTCTTACAGAGACTCTGGAAACACCATATATTTT
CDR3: CASSESYRDSGNTIYF

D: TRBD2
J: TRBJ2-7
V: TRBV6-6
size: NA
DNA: TGTGCCAGCAGGCCGGGACTAGCGGGAGACTACGAGCAGTACTTC
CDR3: CASRPGLAGDYEQYF

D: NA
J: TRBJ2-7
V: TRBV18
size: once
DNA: TGTGCCAGCTCACCAAACAGACACTACGAGCAGTACTTC
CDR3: CASSPNRHYEQYF

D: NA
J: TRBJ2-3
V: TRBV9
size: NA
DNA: TGTGCCAGCAGCCCTCTAGGCGATACGCAGTATTTT
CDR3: CASSPLGDTQYF

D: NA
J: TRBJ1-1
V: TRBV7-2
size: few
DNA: TGTGCCAGCAGCTTAGCGCACCTGAACACTGAAGCTTTCTTT
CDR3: CASSLAHLNTEAFF

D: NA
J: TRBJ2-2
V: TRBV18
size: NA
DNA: TGTGCCAGCTCATCTCAGAACACCGGGGAGCTGTTTTTT
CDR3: CASSSQNTGELFF

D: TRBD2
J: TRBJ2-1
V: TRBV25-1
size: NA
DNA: TGTGCCAGCAGTGATCTGGGACTAGCGGGAGTAGAGCAGTTCTTC
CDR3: CASSDLGLAGVEQFF

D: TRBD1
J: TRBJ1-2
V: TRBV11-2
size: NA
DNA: TGTGCCAGCAGCTCCAGGGACAGCTATGGCTACACCTTC
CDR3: CASSSRDSYGYTF

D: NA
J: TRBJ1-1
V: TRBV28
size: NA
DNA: TGTGCCAGCATCGGGGGGATCACTGAAGCTTTCTTT
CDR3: CASIGGITEAFF

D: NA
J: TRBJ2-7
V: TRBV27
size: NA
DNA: TGTGCCAGCAGTTTAGAAGCGAGCCTCTCCTACGAGCAGTACTTC
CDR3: CASSLEASLSYEQYF

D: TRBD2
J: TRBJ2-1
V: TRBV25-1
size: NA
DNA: TGTGCCAGCAGCGGGATCAGCGGGAGGTGGAATGAGCAGTTCTTC
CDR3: CASSGISGRWNEQFF

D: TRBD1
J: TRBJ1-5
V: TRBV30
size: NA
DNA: TGTGCCTGGAATCCGGGACAGGGGGTGGGGCAGCCCCAGCATTTT
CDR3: CAWNPGQGVGQPQHF

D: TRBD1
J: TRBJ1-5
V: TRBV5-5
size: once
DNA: TGTGCCAGCAGCTTGAGGGACAGGAGGCAGCCCCAGCATTTT
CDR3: CASSLRDRRQPQHF

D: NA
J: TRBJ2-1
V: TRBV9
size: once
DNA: TGTGCCAGCAGCGTCGGGACACCTTACAATGAGCAGTTCTTC
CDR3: CASSVGTPYNEQFF

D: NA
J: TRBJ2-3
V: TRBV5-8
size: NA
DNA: TGTGCCAGCAGCTGGGGGTCGCGGCGCGGGGATACGCAGTATTTT
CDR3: CASSWGSRRGDTQYF

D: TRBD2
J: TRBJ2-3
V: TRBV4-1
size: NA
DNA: TGCGCCAGCAGCCGCGGCGGGAGTCAAACAGATACGCAGTATTTT
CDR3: CASSRGGSQTDTQYF

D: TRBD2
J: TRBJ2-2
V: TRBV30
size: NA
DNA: TGTGCCTGGAGTATCTCTAGCGGCACCGGGGAGCTGTTTTTT
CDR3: CAWSISSGTGELFF

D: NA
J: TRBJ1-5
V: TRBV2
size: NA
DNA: TGTGCCAGCGATAGGATAAGGGGCACTCAGCCCCAGCATTTT
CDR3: CASDRIRGTQPQHF

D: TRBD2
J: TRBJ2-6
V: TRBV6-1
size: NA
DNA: TGTGCCAGCAGGGAGGCGGGAGCTGGGGCCAACGTCCTGACTTTC
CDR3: CASREAGAGANVLTF

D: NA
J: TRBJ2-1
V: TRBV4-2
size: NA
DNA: TGTGCCAGCAGCCAAGATAAGTCGGGAGTGGGCAATGAGCAGTTCTTC
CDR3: CASSQDKSGVGNEQFF

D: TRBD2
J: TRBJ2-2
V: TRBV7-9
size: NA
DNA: TGTGCCAGCAGCCCGAGGACTAGCGGGAGTAGAACCGGGGAGCTGTTTTTT
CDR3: CASSPRTSGSRTGELFF

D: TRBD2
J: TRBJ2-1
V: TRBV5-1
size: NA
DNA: TGCGCCAGCAGCTTGAACGGTGCTAGCGGGACCGTCCGCTCCTACAATGAGCAGTTCTTC
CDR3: CASSLNGASGTVRSYNEQFF

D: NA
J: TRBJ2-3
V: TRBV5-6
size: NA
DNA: TGTGCCAGCAGCTTGTATGCTGGCGGGACCTCTATGGATACGCAGTATTTT
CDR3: CASSLYAGGTSMDTQYF

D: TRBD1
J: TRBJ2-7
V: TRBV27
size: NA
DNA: TGTGCCAGCAGCCTTGGTTTCGGGACAGCCTCCTACGAGCAGTACTTC
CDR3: CASSLGFGTASYEQYF

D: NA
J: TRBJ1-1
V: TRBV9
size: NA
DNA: TGTGCCAGCAGCGTAGTAGGGCAGTGGAGTAACACTGAAGCTTTCTTT
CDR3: CASSVVGQWSNTEAFF

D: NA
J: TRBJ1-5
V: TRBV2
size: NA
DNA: TGTGCCAGCAGGGGGGATAGCAATCAGCCCCAGCATTTT
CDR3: CASRGDSNQPQHF

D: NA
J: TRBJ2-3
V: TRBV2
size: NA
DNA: TGTGCCAGCAAATCGGGAGTAGGCACAGATACGCAGTATTTT
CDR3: CASKSGVGTDTQYF

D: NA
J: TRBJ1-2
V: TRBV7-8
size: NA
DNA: TGTGCCAGCAGCTTAACAAGGGGCCATGGCTACACCTTC
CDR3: CASSLTRGHGYTF

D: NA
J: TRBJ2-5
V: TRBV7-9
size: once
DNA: TGTGCCAGCAGCTTACCATACTTGTACCAAGAGACCCAGTACTTC
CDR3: CASSLPYLYQETQYF

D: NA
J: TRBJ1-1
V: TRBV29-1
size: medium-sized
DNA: TGCAGCGTTGAACAGGGTACGAACACTGAAGCTTTCTTT
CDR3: CSVEQGTNTEAFF

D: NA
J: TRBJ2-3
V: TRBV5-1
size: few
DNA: TGCGCCAGCAAAGCGGTTCTCAGCACAGATACGCAGTATTTT
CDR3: CASKAVLSTDTQYF

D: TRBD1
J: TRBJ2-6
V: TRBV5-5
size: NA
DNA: TGTGCCAGCAGCTTGGGACAGGGGGGCTCTGGGGCCAACGTCCTGACTTTC
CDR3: CASSLGQGGSGANVLTF

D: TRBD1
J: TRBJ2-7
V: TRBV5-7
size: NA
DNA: TGTGCCAGCAGCCTGCCCGGACAGGACCTACGAGGGCAGTACTTC
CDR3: CASSLPGQDLRGQYF

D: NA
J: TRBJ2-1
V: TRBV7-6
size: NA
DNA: TGTGCCAGCAGCTTAGTACGCGAAGGGGATGAGCAGTTCTTC
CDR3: CASSLVREGDEQFF

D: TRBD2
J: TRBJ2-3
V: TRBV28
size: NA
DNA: TGTGCCAGCAGTTCCCCTAGCGGGAGAGCGACAGATACGCAGTATTTT
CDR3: CASSSPSGRATDTQYF

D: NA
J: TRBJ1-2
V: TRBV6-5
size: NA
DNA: TGTGCCAGCAGTCCCGAGGGAGGGGACTATGGCTACACCTTC
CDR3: CASSPEGGDYGYTF

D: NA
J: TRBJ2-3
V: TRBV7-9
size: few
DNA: TGTGCCAGCAGCTTACGATCCGCTCGCACAGATACGCAGTATTTT
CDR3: CASSLRSARTDTQYF

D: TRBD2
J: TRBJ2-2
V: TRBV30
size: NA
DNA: TGTGCCTGGAGTGTACTGGTAGCGGGCTCCGGGGAGCTGTTTTTT
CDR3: CAWSVLVAGSGELFF

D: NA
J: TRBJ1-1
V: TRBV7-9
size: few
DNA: TGTGCCAGCAGCTTACAGGGTTCGGGTACTGAAGCTTTCTTT
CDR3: CASSLQGSGTEAFF

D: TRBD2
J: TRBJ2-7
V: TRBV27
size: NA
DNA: TGTGCCAGCAGTTTATATGGCGGGAGTTACGAGCAGTACTTC
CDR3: CASSLYGGSYEQYF

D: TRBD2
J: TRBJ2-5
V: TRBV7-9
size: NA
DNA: TGTGCCAGCAGCTCGCGGACTAGCGGGGAGACCCAGTACTTC
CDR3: CASSSRTSGETQYF

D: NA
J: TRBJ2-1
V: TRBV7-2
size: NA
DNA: TGTGCCAGCAGCTTAGACCCCGGGTACAATGAGCAGTTCTTC
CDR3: CASSLDPGYNEQFF

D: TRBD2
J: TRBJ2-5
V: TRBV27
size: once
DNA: TGTGCCAGCAGTTTATTGCGGGAGGGCCTTTCGTTTAAAGAGACCCAGTACTTC
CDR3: CASSLLREGLSFKETQYF

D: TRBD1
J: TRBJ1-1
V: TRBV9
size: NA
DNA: TGTGCCAGCAGCGTAGGGGCGGGGACAGCGAACACTGAAGCTTTCTTT
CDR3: CASSVGAGTANTEAFF

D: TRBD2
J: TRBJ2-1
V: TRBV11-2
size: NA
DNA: TGTGCCAGCAGCTTAGTTACCACTAGCGGGAGGCCGGGGGAGCAGTTCTTC
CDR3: CASSLVTTSGRPGEQFF

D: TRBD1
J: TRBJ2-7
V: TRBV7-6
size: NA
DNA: TGTGCCAGCAGCTTAGCCTCAGGGGGTAACGACGAGCAGTACTTC
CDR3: CASSLASGGNDEQYF

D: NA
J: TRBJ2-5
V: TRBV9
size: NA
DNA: TGTGCCAGCAGCACCGCCCCGGGACCTAGAGAGACCCAGTACTTC
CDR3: CASSTAPGPRETQYF

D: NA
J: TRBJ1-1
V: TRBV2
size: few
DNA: TGTGCCAGCAGTTTAAACGCCGGAAACACTGAAGCTTTCTTT
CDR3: CASSLNAGNTEAFF

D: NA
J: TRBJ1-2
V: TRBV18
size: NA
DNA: TGTGCCAGCTCACCTGAAAGGCTCTATGGCTACACCTTC
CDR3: CASSPERLYGYTF